The present T cell receptor (beta chain) was sequenced within a study of T-cell memory formation after mild COVID-19. Study-wide background: The two donors had largely donor-specific TCR clusters. Notes on the study in general: There was no confirmation that second-wave clones peaking on day 37 were SARS-CoV-2 specific. Pre-infection memory carried some responding clones, suggesting that cross-reactive memory joined. The study found contracting CD4+ clones mainly in CM and EM and contracting CD8+ clones in EMRA.

Germline trimming cut 2 bases from V and 6 bases from J; bases unmatched to any gene: 7. CDR1 is SGHRS and CDR2 is YFSETQ in the germline V gene. The CDR3 totals 15 residues. TCRdb recomputed calls from the 5' RACE reads with MiXCR, one row per CDR3 protein. The sample comprises hundreds of thousands of distinct CDR3 sequences, over 15% of which are singletons, and around 12% rests with the top ten. A single count supports this clonotype. Its antigen is undetermined. This clonotype originated in an adult woman who had mild COVID-19 (a few samples of this study predate the infection). Cell type and time point are not known. The specimen sequenced was PBMCs or a T cell subset sorted from them (not recorded which). This chain joins TRBV5-1 and TRBJ2-1; 8 bases map to TRBD2. CDR3 nucleotide sequence: TGCGCCAGCAGCTTACTAGCGGTTGATCGCAATGAGCAGTTCTTC. As protein: CASSLLAVDRNEQFF.